A selection of T cell receptor beta chains follows, all from one sample in a study of blood T cell repertoires in COVID-19. Sequencing was performed with immunoSEQ multiplex PCR; in TCRdb, only in-frame clones are kept and a portion is missing. Of roughly 130,000 clones in the sample, around three quarters are singletons; the top ten hold approximately 3.5%. Sequencing was performed on peripheral blood. The receptors come from a man between 60 and 70 years old with acute or convalescent COVID-19. CDR3s include the opening cysteine and the closing phenylalanine or tryptophan. A D gene is named only where the DNA matches it firmly. The size entry is marked missing in some rows and otherwise reads once, few, many or a size class.

d_call	clone_size	v_call	j_call	cdr3_nt	cdr3_aa
NA	NA	TRBV25-1	TRBJ1-6	TGTGCCAGCAGACAGAGCTCCTATAATTCACCCCTCCACTTT	CASRQSSYNSPLHF
TRBD2	NA	TRBV6-2/TRBV6-3	TRBJ2-1	TGTGCCAGCAGTGCCGGGACTAGAAGGTATGAGCAGTTCTTC	CASSAGTRRYEQFF
TRBD1	NA	TRBV5-4	TRBJ2-6	TGTGCCAGCAGCTCCCCGGGACAGGGGGCTGGGGCCAACGTCCTGACTTTC	CASSSPGQGAGANVLTF
TRBD1	NA	TRBV3-1/TRBV3-2	TRBJ1-1	TGTGCCAGCAGGGGCGGACAGGGAGCAGCTTTCTTT	CASRGGQGAAFF
NA	NA	TRBV28	TRBJ2-2	TGTGCCAGCAGGTACCAAGGAGGGATCACCGGGGAGCTGTTTTTT	CASRYQGGITGELFF
TRBD1	NA	TRBV15	TRBJ2-5	TGTGCCACCAGCAGGGGCATATCAGGGGGCCCAGAGACCCAGTACTTC	CATSRGISGGPETQYF
NA	NA	TRBV5-1	TRBJ2-7	TGCGCCAGCAGCTTGGAAAGACAGTCCTACGAGCAGTACTTC	CASSLERQSYEQYF
TRBD1	NA	TRBV3-1/TRBV3-2	TRBJ1-6	TGTGCCAGCAGCCAATTCCCTGGGACAGGTGGCAATTCACCCCTCCACTTT	CASSQFPGTGGNSPLHF
NA	few	TRBV6-6	TRBJ2-7	TGTGCCACCGTAGACCAAGGAGGCTACGAGCAGTACTTC	CATVDQGGYEQYF
NA	NA	TRBV19	TRBJ2-2	TGTGCCAGTACAGCCGCAGCTAGCACCGGGGAGCTGTTTTTT	CASTAAASTGELFF
TRBD1	few	TRBV29-1	TRBJ1-1	TGCAGCGTGCGGGACAGGGAGAACACTGAAGCTTTCTTT	CSVRDRENTEAFF
TRBD1	NA	TRBV28	TRBJ1-5	TGTGCCAGCAGTTTCATCGGGACAGGAAACAATCAGCCCCAGCATTTT	CASSFIGTGNNQPQHF
TRBD1	NA	TRBV7-9	TRBJ1-6	TGTGCCAGCAGCTGGGGGACAGGGATGATCGATTCACCCCTCCACTTT	CASSWGTGMIDSPLHF
TRBD1	NA	TRBV20-1	TRBJ1-1	TGCAGTGCTAGTTCCAGACAGGGAGAGTTCCTCGCTTTCTTT	CSASSRQGEFLAFF
TRBD1	NA	TRBV28	TRBJ1-5	TGTGCCAGTATGGGACAGGGATCGCCCCAGCATTTT	CASMGQGSPQHF
NA	NA	TRBV5-1	TRBJ2-2	TGCGCCAGCAGCTTACTAAGGGGCGCGGACACCGGGGAGCTGTTTTTT	CASSLLRGADTGELFF
NA	NA	TRBV10-3	TRBJ1-5	TGTGCCGTCCGCTCGGAGGGACCCGCTAGTCAGCCCCAGCATTTT	CAVRSEGPASQPQHF
NA	NA	TRBV6-6	TRBJ2-4	TGTGCCAGCACCCAGGGCCTAGCCAAAAACATTCAGTACTTC	CASTQGLAKNIQYF
NA	once	TRBV11-2	TRBJ1-5	TGTGCCAGCAGCTTTAACTTTGGGCCGAATCAGCCCCAGCATTTT	CASSFNFGPNQPQHF
TRBD1	NA	TRBV11-3	TRBJ2-5	TGTGCCAGCAGCCGGGGGGGACAGGGGAAAGGAGAGACCCAGTACTTC	CASSRGGQGKGETQYF
TRBD2	NA	TRBV7-2	TRBJ2-3	TGTGCCAGCAGCGCTAGCGGGAGGGCTAGCACAGATACGCAGTATTTT	CASSASGRASTDTQYF
TRBD1	NA	TRBV6-2/TRBV6-3	TRBJ1-5	TGTGCCAGCAGTTACTTAAGGGGGACAGGGGAGGAAAAACAGCCCCAGCATTTT	CASSYLRGTGEEKQPQHF
TRBD2	NA	TRBV3-1/TRBV3-2	TRBJ2-5	TGTGCCAGCAGCCAAATCCCCGGGACTAGCCGCGGGACCCAGTACTTC	CASSQIPGTSRGTQYF
TRBD1	NA	TRBV5-5	TRBJ2-7	TGTGCCAGCAGCCGCGGCGGGACAGGGATCTACGAGCAGTACTTC	CASSRGGTGIYEQYF
NA	NA	TRBV28	TRBJ2-6	TGTGCCAGCAGGTCGGGGGGGGCCAACGTCCTGACTTTC	CASRSGGANVLTF
NA	NA	TRBV30	TRBJ1-3	TGTGCCTGGAGTTCGGGTGACTCTGGAAACACCATATATTTT	CAWSSGDSGNTIYF
NA	NA	TRBV27	TRBJ2-5	TGTGCCAGCAGTTTACAGGGGCGCCAAGAGACCCAGTACTTC	CASSLQGRQETQYF
NA	NA	TRBV5-5	TRBJ1-1	TGTGCCAGCAGCTTGGGGTGGAGAACTGAAGCTTTCTTT	CASSLGWRTEAFF
TRBD2	NA	TRBV10-3	TRBJ2-5	TGTGCCATCAGAGCTGACGGGGGGAAGCAAGAGACCCAGTACTTC	CAIRADGGKQETQYF
TRBD2	NA	TRBV30	TRBJ2-7	TGTGCCTGCCAGCGGGAGGGGGGCTACGAGCAGTACTTC	CACQREGGYEQYF
TRBD2	NA	TRBV28	TRBJ2-7	TGTGCCAGCCAGCGGGATTCCTACGAGCAGTACTTC	CASQRDSYEQYF
TRBD2	NA	TRBV20-1	TRBJ2-1	TGCAGTGCTAGTCCCCCCAGGGGACTAGCGGGATTCGAGCAGTTCTTC	CSASPPRGLAGFEQFF
NA	NA	TRBV11-2	TRBJ2-4	TGTGCCAGCAGCGGGTCCGGGTTCGGGAGCGGCATTCAGTACTTC	CASSGSGFGSGIQYF
NA	NA	TRBV30	TRBJ2-7	TGTGCCTGGAGTGCTCGGTCGAGTCAGCAGTACTTC	CAWSARSSQQYF
TRBD1	once	TRBV28	TRBJ1-4	TGTGCCAGCCTCGGACAGGGCCGGGTTTGGCTGTTTTTT	CASLGQGRVWLFF
TRBD2	NA	TRBV2	TRBJ2-7	TGTGCCAGCCTAGCGGGAGCCGAGCAGTACTTC	CASLAGAEQYF
TRBD1	NA	TRBV28	TRBJ2-1	TGTGCCAGCAGTAGGGGGACAGAGTACAATGAGCAGTTCTTC	CASSRGTEYNEQFF
NA	many	TRBV2	TRBJ2-2	TGTGCCAGCAGTGACGAGGGATTCGGGGAGCTGTTTTTT	CASSDEGFGELFF
TRBD1	few	TRBV19	TRBJ1-5	TGTGCCAGTAGTGGGACAGGGGGGCAACAGCCCCAGCATTTT	CASSGTGGQQPQHF
NA	few	TRBV6-1	TRBJ2-2	TGTGCCAGCAGTGACAGGGTAGGGGAGCTGTTTTTT	CASSDRVGELFF
NA	NA	TRBV5-6	TRBJ2-3	TGTGCCAGCAGCCGGGAGGATACGCAGTATTTT	CASSREDTQYF
NA	NA	TRBV28	TRBJ1-5	TGTGCCAGCAGTCCCCACAGGGTCAATCAGCCCCAGCATTTT	CASSPHRVNQPQHF
NA	NA	TRBV19	TRBJ2-1	TGTGCCAGTAGAGCGAGTGAGAGCTCCTACAATGAGCAGTTCTTC	CASRASESSYNEQFF
TRBD1	NA	TRBV5-1	TRBJ1-1	TGCGCCAGCAGCTTCGAATGGAAGGCCAGGGGGAGCACTGAAGCTTTCTTT	CASSFEWKARGSTEAFF
TRBD2	few	TRBV25-1	TRBJ2-2	TGTGCCAGCCTCTCCAGTTTAGCGGGAGGCCCCCCCGGGGAGCTGTTTTTT	CASLSSLAGGPPGELFF